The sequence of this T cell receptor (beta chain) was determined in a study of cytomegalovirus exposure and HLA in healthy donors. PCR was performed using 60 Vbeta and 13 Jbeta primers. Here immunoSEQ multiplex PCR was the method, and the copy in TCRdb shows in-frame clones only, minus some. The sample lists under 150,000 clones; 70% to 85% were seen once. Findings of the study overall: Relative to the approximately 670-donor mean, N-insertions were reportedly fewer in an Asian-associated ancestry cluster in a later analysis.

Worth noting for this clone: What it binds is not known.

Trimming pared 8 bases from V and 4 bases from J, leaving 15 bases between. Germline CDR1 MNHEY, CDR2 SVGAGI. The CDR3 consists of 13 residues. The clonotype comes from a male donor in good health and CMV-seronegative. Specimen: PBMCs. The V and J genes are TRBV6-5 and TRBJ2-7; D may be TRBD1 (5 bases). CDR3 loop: CASAQGAHYEQYF. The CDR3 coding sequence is TGTGCCAGCGCCCAGGGTGCACATTACGAGCAGTACTTC.